Below, one T cell receptor beta chain is given with its context. Its antigen is not known. This record comes from a study of cytomegalovirus exposure and HLA in healthy donors. Whole-study findings and limits: Later analysis showed TCR association rates varying by HLA locus, highest for DRB1 and lowest for HLA-C. Rarity marked most TCR sequences, yet some public TCRs occurred in many donors. The authors later linked a missense DCLRE1C variant to TCR beta V- and J-gene trimming.

The study ran its PCR with 60 Vbeta and 13 Jbeta primers. Sequenced by immunoSEQ multiplex PCR; TCRdb stores in-frame clones only, minus some. The sample has some 150,000 clones, approximately 61% seen once; the top ten hold roughly 2.5%. Samples came from healthy bone marrow donors. Germline-derived CDR1 and CDR2 are KGHSH and LQKENI. The trim removed 3 bases at V and 4 bases at J, leaving 9 bases unmatched. The CDR3 runs to 17 residues. Sample: PBMCs. The chain links TRBV18 to TRBJ2-2; 9 bases line up with TRBD1. The source is a woman aged 40-49 years in good health and CMV-seronegative. DNA of the CDR3: TGTGCCAGCTCACCCGCCGGGACAGGGTCCCGCACCGGGGAGCTGTTTTTT. Protein: CASSPAGTGSRTGELFF.